This T cell receptor beta chain was identified during a study of cytomegalovirus exposure and HLA in healthy donors. Broader study findings: A list of more than 150 TCR beta chains associated with cytomegalovirus was given. The TCR clusters that emerged in the first cohort tended, a later analysis found, to co-occur in the 110 or so validation repertoires.

In regard to this clone: Its antigen is unidentified.

Clones were sequenced by immunoSEQ multiplex PCR, and TCRdb holds only the in-frame ones, with some missing. The sample shows about 200,000 clones, around 87% of them seen only once. CDR3 length: 14 residues. Germline CDR1 reads SGHRS; CDR2 reads YFSETQ. The V and J ends lost 2 bases and 5 bases respectively, with 13 bases between them. The TCR comes from a woman aged 18-29 years in good health and CMV-seropositive. Sequenced: PBMCs. This chain uses TRBV5-1 with TRBJ2-5; perhaps TRBD2 as D (5 bases). CDR3 nucleotide sequence: TGCGCCAGCAGCTTCCCTAGATCGGGGGAGACCCAGTACTTC. Encoded protein: CASSFPRSGETQYF. Complete variable domain (other parts from reference TRBV5-1 and TRBJ2-5): KAGVTQTPRYLIKTRGQQVTLSCSPISGHRSVSWYQQTPGQGLQFLFEYFSETQRNKGNFPGRFSGRQFSNSRSEMNVSTLELGDSALYLCASSFPRSGETQYFGPGTRLLVL.